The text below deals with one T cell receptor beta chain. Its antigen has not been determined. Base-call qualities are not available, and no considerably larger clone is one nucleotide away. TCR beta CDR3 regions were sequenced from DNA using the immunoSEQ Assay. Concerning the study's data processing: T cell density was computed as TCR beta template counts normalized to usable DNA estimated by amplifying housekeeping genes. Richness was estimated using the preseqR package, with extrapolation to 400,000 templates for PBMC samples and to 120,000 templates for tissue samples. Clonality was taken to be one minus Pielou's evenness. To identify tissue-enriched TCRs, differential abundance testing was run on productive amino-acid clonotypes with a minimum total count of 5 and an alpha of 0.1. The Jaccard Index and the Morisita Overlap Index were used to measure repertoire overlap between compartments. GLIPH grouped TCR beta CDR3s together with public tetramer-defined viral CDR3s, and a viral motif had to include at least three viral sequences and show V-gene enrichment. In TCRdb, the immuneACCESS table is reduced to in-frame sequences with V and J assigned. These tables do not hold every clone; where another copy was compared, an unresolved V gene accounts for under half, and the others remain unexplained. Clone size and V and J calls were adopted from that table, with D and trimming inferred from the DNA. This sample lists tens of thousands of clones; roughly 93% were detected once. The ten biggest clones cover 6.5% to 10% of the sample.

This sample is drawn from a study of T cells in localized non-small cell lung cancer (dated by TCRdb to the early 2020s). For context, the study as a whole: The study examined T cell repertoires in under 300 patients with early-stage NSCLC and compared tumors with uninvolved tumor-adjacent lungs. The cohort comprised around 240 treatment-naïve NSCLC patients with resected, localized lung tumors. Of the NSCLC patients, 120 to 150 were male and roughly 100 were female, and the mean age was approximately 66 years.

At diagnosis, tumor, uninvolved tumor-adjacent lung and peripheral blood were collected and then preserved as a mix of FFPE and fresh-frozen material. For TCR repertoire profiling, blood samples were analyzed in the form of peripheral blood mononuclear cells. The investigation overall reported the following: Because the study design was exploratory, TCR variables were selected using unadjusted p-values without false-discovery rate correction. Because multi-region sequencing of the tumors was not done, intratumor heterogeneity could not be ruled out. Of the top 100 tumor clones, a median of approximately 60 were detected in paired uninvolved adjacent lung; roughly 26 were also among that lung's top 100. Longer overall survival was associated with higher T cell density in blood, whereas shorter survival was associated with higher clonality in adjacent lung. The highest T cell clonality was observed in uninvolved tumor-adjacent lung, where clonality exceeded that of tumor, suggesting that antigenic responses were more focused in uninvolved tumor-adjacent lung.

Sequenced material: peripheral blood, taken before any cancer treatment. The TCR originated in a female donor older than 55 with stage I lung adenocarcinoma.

In nucleotide form, the sequence is TGTGCCAGCAGTGAGAACAGGGCTGAAAAACTGTTTTTT. This codes for CASSENRAEKLFF. The rearranged segments are TRBV25-1 and TRBJ1-4; tentative D gene TRBD1, with 6 bases matching. V lost 3 bases and J lost 7 bases; the stretch between them is 9 bases long. The CDR3 goes from the cysteine to the phenylalanine over 13 residues. Just CDR3 DNA is preserved here, 39 bases in frame from base 1. As encoded in the germline V gene, CDR1 is MGHDK while CDR2 is SYGVNS.